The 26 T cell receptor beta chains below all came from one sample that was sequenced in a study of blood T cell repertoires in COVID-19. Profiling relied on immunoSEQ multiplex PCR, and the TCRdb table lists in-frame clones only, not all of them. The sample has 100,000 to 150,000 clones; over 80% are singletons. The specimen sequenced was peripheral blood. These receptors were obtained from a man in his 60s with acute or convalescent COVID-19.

The CDR3 DNA follows: TGTGCCACCACCCTAATCGGGAGCACAGATACGCAGTATTTT. Translating it yields CATTLIGSTDTQYF. The chain couples TRBV15 to TRBJ2-3; D is unclear. Trimming took 7 bases from V and 0 from J, leaving 11 bases between them. Germline V gene sequence: CDR1 LNHNV, CDR2 YYDKDF (reference sequence). This CDR3 contains 14 residues.

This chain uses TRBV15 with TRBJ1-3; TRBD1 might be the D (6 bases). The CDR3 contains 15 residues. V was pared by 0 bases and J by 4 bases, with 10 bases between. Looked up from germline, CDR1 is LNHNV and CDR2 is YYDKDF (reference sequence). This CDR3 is CATSRDLGAGNTIYF. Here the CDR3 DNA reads TGTGCCACCAGCAGAGATCTGGGGGCGGGAAACACCATATATTTT.

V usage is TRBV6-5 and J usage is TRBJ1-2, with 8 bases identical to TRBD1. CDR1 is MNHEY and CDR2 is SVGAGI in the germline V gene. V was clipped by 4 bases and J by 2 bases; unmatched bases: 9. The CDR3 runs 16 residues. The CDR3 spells CASSSRGTGGNYGYTF. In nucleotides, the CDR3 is TGTGCCAGCAGTTCCCGAGGTACAGGGGGGAACTATGGCTACACCTTC.

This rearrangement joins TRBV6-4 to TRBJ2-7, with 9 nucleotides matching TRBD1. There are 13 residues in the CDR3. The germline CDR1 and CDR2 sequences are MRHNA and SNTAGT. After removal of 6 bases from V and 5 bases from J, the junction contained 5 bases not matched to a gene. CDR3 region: CASRRTGAHEQYF. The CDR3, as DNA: TGTGCCAGCAGGAGGACAGGGGCCCACGAGCAGTACTTC.

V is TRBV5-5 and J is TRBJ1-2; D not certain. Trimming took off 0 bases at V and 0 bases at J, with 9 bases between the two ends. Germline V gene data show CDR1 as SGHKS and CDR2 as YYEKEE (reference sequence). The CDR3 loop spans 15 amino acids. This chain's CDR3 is CASSLAPGSNYGYTF. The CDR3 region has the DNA TGTGCCAGCAGCTTGGCTCCAGGTTCTAACTATGGCTACACCTTC.

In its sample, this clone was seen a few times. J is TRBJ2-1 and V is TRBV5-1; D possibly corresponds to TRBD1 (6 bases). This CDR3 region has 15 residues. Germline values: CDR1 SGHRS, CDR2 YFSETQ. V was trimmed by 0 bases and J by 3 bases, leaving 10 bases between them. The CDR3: CASSLGVGGYNEQFF. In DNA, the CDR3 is TGCGCCAGCAGCTTGGGAGTAGGGGGCTACAATGAGCAGTTCTTC.

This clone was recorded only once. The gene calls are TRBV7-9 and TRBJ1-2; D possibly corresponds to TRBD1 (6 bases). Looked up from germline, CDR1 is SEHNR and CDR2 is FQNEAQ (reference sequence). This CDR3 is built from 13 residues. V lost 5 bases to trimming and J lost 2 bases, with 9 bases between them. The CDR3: CASSRDTNYGYTF. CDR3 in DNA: TGTGCCAGCAGCAGGGACACCAACTATGGCTACACCTTC.

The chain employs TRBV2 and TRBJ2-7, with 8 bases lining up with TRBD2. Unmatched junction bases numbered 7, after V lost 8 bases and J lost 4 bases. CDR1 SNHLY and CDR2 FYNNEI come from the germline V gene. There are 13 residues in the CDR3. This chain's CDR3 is CASGRGGGYEQYF. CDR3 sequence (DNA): TGTGCCAGCGGGAGGGGCGGGGGGTACGAGCAGTACTTC.

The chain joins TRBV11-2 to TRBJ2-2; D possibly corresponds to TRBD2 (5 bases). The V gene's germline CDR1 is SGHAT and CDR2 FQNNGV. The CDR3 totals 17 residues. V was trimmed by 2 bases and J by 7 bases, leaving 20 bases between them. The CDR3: CASSLRSGLAGSGELFF. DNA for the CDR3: TGTGCCAGCAGCTTAAGGAGCGGCCTCGCTGGGAGCGGGGAGCTGTTTTTT.

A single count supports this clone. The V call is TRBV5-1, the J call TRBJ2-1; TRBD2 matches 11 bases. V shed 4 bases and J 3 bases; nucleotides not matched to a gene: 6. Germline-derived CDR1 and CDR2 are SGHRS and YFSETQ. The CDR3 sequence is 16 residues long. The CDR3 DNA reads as TGCGCCAGCAGCCAAACTAGCGGGAGAGTCTACAATGAGCAGTTCTTC. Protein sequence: CASSQTSGRVYNEQFF.

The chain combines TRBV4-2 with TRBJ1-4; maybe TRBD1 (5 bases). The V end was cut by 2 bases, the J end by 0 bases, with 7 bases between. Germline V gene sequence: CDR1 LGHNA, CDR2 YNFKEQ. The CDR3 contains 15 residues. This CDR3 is CASSQPGATNEKLFF. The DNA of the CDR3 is TGTGCCAGCAGCCAACCGGGGGCAACTAATGAAAAACTGTTTTTT.

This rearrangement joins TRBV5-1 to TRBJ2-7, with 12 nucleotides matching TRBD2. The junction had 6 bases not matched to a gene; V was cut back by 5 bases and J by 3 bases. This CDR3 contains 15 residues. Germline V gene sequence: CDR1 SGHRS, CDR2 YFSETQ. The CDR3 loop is CASSEVGLAGYEQYF. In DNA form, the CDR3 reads TGCGCCAGCAGTGAAGTGGGACTAGCGGGCTACGAGCAGTACTTC.

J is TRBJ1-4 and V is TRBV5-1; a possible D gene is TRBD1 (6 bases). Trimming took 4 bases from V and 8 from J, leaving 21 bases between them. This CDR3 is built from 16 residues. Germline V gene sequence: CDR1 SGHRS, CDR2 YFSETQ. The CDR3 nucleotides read TGCGCCAGCAGCCTCGGCCAAATACAGGGAATAGAAAAACTGTTTTTT. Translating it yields CASSLGQIQGIEKLFF.

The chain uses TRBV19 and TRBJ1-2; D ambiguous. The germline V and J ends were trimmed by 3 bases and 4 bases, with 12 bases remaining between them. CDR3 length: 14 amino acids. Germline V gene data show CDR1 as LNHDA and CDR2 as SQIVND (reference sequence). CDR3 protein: CASSISGGSYGYTF. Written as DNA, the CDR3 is TGTGCCAGTAGTATTTCAGGTGGATCCTATGGCTACACCTTC.

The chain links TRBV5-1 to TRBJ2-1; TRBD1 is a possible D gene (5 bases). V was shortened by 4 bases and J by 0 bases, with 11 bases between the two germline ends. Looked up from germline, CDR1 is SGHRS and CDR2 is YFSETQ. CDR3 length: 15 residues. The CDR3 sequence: CASSQGEASYNEQFF. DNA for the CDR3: TGCGCCAGCAGCCAGGGTGAAGCCTCCTACAATGAGCAGTTCTTC. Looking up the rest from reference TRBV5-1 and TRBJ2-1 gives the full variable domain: KAGVTQTPRYLIKTRGQQVTLSCSPISGHRSVSWYQQTPGQGLQFLFEYFSETQRNKGNFPGRFSGRQFSNSRSEMNVSTLELGDSALYLCASSQGEASYNEQFFGPGTRLTVL.

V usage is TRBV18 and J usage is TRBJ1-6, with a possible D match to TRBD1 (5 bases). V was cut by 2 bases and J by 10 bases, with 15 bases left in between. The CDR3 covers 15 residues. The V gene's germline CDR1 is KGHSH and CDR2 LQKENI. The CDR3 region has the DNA TGTGCCAGCTCACCAGGGCAGGGTAGTGGCTCACCCCTCCACTTT. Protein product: CASSPGQGSGSPLHF. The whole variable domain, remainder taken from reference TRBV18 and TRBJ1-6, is NAGVMQNPRHLVRRRGQEARLRCSPMKGHSHVYWYRQLPEEGLKFMVYLQKENIIDESGMPKERFSAEFPKEGPSILRIQQVVRGDSAAYFCASSPGQGSGSPLHFGNGTRLTVT.

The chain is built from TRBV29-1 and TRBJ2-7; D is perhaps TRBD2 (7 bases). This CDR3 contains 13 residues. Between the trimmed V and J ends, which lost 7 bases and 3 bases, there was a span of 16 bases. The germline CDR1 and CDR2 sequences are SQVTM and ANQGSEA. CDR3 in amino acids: CSARGGGIYEQYF. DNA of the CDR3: TGCAGCGCGAGAGGGGGGGGGATCTACGAGCAGTACTTC.

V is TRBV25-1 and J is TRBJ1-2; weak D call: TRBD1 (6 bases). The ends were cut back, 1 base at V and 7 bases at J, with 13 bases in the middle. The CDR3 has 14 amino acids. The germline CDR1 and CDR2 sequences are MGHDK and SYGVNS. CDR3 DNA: TGTGCCAGCAGTGAATGGACAGCCTCAAGTGGCTACACCTTC. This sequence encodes CASSEWTASSGYTF.

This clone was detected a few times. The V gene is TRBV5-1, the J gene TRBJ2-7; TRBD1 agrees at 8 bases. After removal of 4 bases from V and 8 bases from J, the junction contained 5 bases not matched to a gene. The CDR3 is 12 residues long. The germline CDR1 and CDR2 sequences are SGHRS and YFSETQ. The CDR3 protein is CASSQDRGQQYF. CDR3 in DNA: TGCGCCAGCAGCCAAGACAGGGGCCAGCAGTACTTC.

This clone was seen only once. CDR3 sequence: CASSPQDRVDYGYTF. CDR3 nucleotide sequence: TGTGCCAGCAGTCCACAGGACAGGGTGGACTATGGCTACACCTTC. V gene TRBV28 combines with J gene TRBJ1-2; TRBD1 aligns across 8 bases. With 5 bases clipped from V and 3 bases from J, the junction kept 8 bases outside the gene matches. The CDR3 spans 15 residues. Germline values: CDR1 MDHEN, CDR2 SYDVKM.

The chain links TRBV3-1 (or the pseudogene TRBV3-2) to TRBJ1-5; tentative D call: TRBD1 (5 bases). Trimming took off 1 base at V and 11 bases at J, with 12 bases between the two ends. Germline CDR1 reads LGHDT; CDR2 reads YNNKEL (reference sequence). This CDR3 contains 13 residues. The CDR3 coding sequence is TGTGCCAGCAGCCAAGTTGGGGGGAGGGCCCAGCATTTT. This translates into CASSQVGGRAQHF.

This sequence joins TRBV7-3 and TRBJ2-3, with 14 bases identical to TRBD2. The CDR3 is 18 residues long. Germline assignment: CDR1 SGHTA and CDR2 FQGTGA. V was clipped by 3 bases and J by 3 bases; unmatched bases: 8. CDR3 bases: TGTGCCAGCAGCTTGACCGGGACTAGCGGGAGCCCAACAGATACGCAGTATTTT. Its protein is CASSLTGTSGSPTDTQYF.

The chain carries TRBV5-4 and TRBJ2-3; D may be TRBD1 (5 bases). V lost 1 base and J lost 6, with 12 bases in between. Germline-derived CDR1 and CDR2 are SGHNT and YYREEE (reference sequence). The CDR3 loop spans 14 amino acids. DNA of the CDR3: TGTGCCAGCAGCTTGCGTCTATCAGGGGATACGCAGTATTTT. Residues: CASSLRLSGDTQYF.

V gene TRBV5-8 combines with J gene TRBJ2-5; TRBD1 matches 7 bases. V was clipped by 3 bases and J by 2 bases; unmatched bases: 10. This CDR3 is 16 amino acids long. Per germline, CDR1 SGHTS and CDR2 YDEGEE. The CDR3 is CASSSSGTAPQETQYF. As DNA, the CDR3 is TGTGCCAGCAGCTCGTCCGGGACAGCACCTCAAGAGACCCAGTACTTC.

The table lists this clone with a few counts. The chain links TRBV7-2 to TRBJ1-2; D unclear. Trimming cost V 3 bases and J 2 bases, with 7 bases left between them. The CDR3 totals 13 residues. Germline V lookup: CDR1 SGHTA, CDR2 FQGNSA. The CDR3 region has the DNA TGTGCCAGCAGCTTCGAAGAGAACTATGGCTACACCTTC. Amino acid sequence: CASSFEENYGYTF.

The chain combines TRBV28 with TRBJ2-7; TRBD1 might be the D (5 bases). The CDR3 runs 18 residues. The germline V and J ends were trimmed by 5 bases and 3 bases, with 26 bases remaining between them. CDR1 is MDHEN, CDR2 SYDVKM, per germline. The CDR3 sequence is CASSPPPGATNLIYEQYF. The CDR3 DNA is TGTGCCAGCAGTCCCCCCCCTGGGGCCACTAACCTTATCTACGAGCAGTACTTC. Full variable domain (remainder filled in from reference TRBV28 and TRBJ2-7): DVKVTQSSRYLVKRTGEKVFLECVQDMDHENMFWYRQDPGLGLRLIYFSYDVKMKEKGDIPEGYSVSREKKERFSLILESASTNQTSMYLCASSPPPGATNLIYEQYFGPGTRLTVT.